This T cell receptor beta chain was retrieved from a study of cytomegalovirus exposure and HLA in healthy donors. CDR1 SGHAT and CDR2 FQNNGV come from the germline V gene. CDR3 length: 14 amino acids. V lost 4 bases to trimming and J lost 5 bases; unmatched junction nucleotides: 6. Study-level results: TCR beta chain V- and J-gene trimming was linked, in a later analysis, to a missense variant in DCLRE1C. In vitro experiments confirmed that three CMV-associated chains were specific for CMV antigens. The authors later found HLA-associated TCR beta chains more clonally expanded than equally common others. 16,951 TCR beta sequences were associated with HLA alleles at 0.05 false discovery rate in a later analysis.

Concerning this clone: Its target is unknown. Distinct nucleotide sequences in the sample also encode this CDR3.

PCR was performed using 60 Vbeta and 13 Jbeta primers. Generated by immunoSEQ multiplex PCR, the TCRdb table keeps only in-frame clones and is missing some. The repertoire holds about 180,000 clones, with less than 90% as singletons. The clonotype comes from a girl between 10 and 17 years old in good health and CMV-seropositive. The sequenced sample consisted of PBMCs. V usage is TRBV11-2 and J usage is TRBJ1-1, with 8 bases matching TRBD1. The CDR3 sequence: CASSSPGGWTEAFF. In nucleotides, the CDR3 is TGTGCCAGCAGCTCGCCAGGGGGCTGGACTGAAGCTTTCTTT.